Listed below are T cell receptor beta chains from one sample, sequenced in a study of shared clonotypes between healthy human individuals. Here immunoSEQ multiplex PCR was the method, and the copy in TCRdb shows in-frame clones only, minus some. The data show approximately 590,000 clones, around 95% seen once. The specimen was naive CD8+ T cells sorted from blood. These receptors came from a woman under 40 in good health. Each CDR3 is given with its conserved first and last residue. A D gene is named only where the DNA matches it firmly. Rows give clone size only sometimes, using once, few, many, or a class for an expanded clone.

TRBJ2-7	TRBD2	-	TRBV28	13	TGTGCCAGCACGGGACTAGCACTTCTGGAGCAGTACTTC	CASTGLALLEQYF
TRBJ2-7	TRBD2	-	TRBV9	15	TGTGCCAGCAGCGTAGGGGGGACTAGCGTTTACGAGCAGTACTTC	CASSVGGTSVYEQYF
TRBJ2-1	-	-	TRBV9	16	TGTGCCAGCAGCGTAGCCTCTAGGACCCCAGGGAATGAGCAGTTCTTC	CASSVASRTPGNEQFF
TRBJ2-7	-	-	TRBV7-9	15	TGTGCCAGCAGCTTAGCGGGTCGCACATCCTACGAGCAGTACTTC	CASSLAGRTSYEQYF
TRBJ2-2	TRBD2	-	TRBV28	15	TGTGCCAGCAGTCTAGGACTAGCGGGAGTCGGGGAGCTGTTTTTT	CASSLGLAGVGELFF
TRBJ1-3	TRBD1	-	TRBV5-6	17	TGTGCCAGCAGCTTGCGACCGGGACAGGGTGTTGGAAACACCATATATTTT	CASSLRPGQGVGNTIYF
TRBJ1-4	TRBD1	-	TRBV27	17	TGTGCCAGCAGTTTACAGGGACAGGGGGCAACTAATGAAAAACTGTTTTTT	CASSLQGQGATNEKLFF
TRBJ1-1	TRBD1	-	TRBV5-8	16	TGTGCCAGCAGCTTGGCCATTCGGACAGGGCACACTGAAGCTTTCTTT	CASSLAIRTGHTEAFF
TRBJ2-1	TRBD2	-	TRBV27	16	TGTGCCAGCAGTTCCGGGACTAGCGGGAGAAGGGATGAGCAGTTCTTC	CASSSGTSGRRDEQFF
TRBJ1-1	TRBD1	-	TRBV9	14	TGTGCCAGCGGGACAGGACCGGCGAACACTGAAGCTTTCTTT	CASGTGPANTEAFF
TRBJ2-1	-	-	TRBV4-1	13	TGCGCCAGCAGCCTAACGCCCCACAATGAGCAGTTCTTC	CASSLTPHNEQFF
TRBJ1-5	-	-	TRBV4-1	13	TGCGCCAGCAGCCAAGGGGGGGGACAGCCCCAGCATTTT	CASSQGGGQPQHF
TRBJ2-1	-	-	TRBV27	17	TGTGCCAGCAGTTTATTAGGAGCCGACGACTCCTACAATGAGCAGTTCTTC	CASSLLGADDSYNEQFF
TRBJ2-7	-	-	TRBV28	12	TGTGCCAGCAGTTTAGGTTCGTACGAGCAGTACTTC	CASSLGSYEQYF
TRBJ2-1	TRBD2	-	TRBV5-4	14	TGTGCCAGCAGCTTGGGGCAGGGAGGGAATGAGCAGTTCTTC	CASSLGQGGNEQFF
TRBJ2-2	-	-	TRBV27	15	TGTGCCAGCAGTCCAGGGACACAGCCCACCGGGGAGCTGTTTTTT	CASSPGTQPTGELFF
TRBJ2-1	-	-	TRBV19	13	TGTGCCAGTAGTATCAGGGGTGACAATGAGCAGTTCTTC	CASSIRGDNEQFF
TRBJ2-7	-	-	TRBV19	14	TGTGCCAGTAGTATCTCCGACAGTCACTACGAGCAGTACTTC	CASSISDSHYEQYF
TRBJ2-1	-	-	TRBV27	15	TGTGCCAGCAGTTTATCCTTGTCGGGGCTCAATGAGCAGTTCTTC	CASSLSLSGLNEQFF
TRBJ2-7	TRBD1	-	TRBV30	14	TGTGCCTGGACTCCGACAGGGGGCTTCAACGAGCAGTACTTC	CAWTPTGGFNEQYF
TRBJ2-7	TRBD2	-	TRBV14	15	TGTGCCAGCAGCCCCTTAGCGGGCTACCACTACGAGCAGTACTTC	CASSPLAGYHYEQYF
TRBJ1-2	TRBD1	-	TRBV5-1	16	TGCGCCAGCAGCTTATACCGGGACAGGCCGACGTATGGCTACACCTTC	CASSLYRDRPTYGYTF
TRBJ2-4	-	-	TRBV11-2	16	TGTGCCAGCAGCTTAGAAGGGTTAAAGGCCAAAAACATTCAGTACTTC	CASSLEGLKAKNIQYF
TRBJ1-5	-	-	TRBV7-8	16	TGTGCCAGCAGCTTAGAATCGGGATGGGGCAATCAGCCCCAGCATTTT	CASSLESGWGNQPQHF
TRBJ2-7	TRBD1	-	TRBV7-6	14	TGTGCCAGCAGCTTAGAGGGACAGGGGTACGAGCAGTACTTC	CASSLEGQGYEQYF
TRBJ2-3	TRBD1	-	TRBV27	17	TGTGCCAGCAGTTTGGGACAGGGTTCTTTGGCTGCAGATACGCAGTATTTT	CASSLGQGSLAADTQYF
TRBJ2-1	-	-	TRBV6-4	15	TGTGCCAGCAGTCCCGAGTTCAGCTCCTACAATGAGCAGTTCTTC	CASSPEFSSYNEQFF
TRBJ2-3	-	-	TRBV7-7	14	TGTGCCAGCAGCCCAACGGGCAGCACAGATACGCAGTATTTT	CASSPTGSTDTQYF
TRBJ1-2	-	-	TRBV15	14	TGTGCCACCAGCGGATCCCGGACACCCTATGGCTACACCTTC	CATSGSRTPYGYTF
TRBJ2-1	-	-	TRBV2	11	TGTGCCAGAAACGCGGGCAATGAGCAGTTCTTC	CARNAGNEQFF
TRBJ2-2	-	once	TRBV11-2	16	TGTGCCAGCAGCCTCCGGGACGCCGCGAACACCGGGGAGCTGTTTTTT	CASSLRDAANTGELFF
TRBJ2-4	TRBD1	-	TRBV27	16	TGTGCCAGCAGTAAACAGGGGTCCTACCGCAAAAACATTCAGTACTTC	CASSKQGSYRKNIQYF
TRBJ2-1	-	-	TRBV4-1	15	TGCGCCAACAGCCAAATCTCTAGCGCAGTTGATGAGCAGTTCTTC	CANSQISSAVDEQFF
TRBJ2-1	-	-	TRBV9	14	TGTGCCAGCAGCCCCTCCCTGGCGTACAATGAGCAGTTCTTC	CASSPSLAYNEQFF
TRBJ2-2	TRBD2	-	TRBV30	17	TGTGCCTGGAGTGTAGTAGCGGGAGGGATTTACACCGGGGAGCTGTTTTTT	CAWSVVAGGIYTGELFF
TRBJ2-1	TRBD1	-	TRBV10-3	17	TGTGCCATCAGTGAGTCAAGGACAGGGGTCGGGGGCGATGAGCAGTTCTTC	CAISESRTGVGGDEQFF
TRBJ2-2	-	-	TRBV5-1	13	TGCGCCAGCAGTTTTACAGGGACCGGGGAGCTGTTTTTT	CASSFTGTGELFF
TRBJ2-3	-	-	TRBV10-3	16	TGTGCCATCAGTGAACCGACTGGGGGGCCGGAAGATACGCAGTATTTT	CAISEPTGGPEDTQYF
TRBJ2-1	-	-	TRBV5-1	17	TGCGCCAGCTGCGACCTCTTCCGGGAGTTACCCTACAATGAGCAGTTCTTC	CASCDLFRELPYNEQFF
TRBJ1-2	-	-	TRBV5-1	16	TGCGCCAGCAGCTTGGCCAATCTTGCGGGGGACTATGGCTACACCTTC	CASSLANLAGDYGYTF